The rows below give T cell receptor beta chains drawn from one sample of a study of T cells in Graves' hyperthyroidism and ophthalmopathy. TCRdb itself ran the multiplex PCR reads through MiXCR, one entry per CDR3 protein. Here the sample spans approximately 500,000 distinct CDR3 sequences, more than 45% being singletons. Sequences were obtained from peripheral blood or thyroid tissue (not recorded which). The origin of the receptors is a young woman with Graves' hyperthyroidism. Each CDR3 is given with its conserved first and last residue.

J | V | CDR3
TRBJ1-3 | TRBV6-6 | CASSYEGANGNTIYF
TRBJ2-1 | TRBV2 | CASSGSRASAYNEQFF
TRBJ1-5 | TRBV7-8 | CASSPFYSNQPQHF
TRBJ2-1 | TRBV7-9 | CASSLANNEQFF
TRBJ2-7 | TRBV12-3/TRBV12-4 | CASSLRYAGNYEQYF
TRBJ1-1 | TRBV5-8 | CASSMGLASTEAFF
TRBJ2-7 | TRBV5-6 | CASSLTGTALYEQYF
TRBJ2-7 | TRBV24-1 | CATSETRNEQYF
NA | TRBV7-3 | CASSPRTSGTREQFF
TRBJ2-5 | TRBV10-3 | CAIRTISGRKETQYF
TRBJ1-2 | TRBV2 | CASSARDRGYYGYTF
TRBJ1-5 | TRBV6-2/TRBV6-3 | CASSYRDRPQHF
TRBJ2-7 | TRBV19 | CASSTTGIRGTYEQYF
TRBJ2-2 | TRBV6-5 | CASDDGNTGELFF